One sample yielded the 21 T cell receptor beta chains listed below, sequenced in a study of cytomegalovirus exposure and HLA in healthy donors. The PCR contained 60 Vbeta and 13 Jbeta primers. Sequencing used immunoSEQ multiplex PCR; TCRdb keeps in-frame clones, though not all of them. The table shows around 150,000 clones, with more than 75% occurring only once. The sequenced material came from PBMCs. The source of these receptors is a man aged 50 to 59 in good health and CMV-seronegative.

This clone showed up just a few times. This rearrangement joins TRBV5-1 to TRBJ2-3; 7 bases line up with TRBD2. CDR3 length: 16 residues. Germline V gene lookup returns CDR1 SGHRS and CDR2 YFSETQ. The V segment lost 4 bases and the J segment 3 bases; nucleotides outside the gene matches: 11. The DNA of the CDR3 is TGCGCCAGCAGCGAGGGCGGGACTACCATAACAGATACGCAGTATTTT. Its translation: CASSEGGTTITDTQYF.

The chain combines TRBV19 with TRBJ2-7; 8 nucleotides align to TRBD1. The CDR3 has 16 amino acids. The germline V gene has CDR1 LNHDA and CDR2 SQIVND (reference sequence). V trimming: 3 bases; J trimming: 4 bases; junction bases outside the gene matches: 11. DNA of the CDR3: TGTGCCAGTAGTATGGTGTCGCGACAGGGGAAGTACGAGCAGTACTTC. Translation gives CASSMVSRQGKYEQYF.

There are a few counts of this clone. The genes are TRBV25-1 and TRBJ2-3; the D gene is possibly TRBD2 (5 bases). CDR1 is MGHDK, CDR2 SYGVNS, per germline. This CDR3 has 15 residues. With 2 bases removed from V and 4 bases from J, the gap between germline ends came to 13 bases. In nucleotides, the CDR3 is TGTGCCAGCAGTGAACACGGGGATCCCCCAGATACGCAGTATTTT. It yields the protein CASSEHGDPPDTQYF. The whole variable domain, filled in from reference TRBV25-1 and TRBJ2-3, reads EADIYQTPRYLVIGTGKKITLECSQTMGHDKMYWYQQDPGMELHLIHYSYGVNSTEKGDLSSESTVSRIRTEHFPLTLESARPSHTSQYLCASSEHGDPPDTQYFGPGTRLTVL.

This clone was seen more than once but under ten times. The CDR3 is CASSLWAGGARNTEAFF. CDR3 nucleotide sequence: TGTGCCAGCAGTTTATGGGCTGGGGGGGCGCGAAACACTGAAGCTTTCTTT. J is TRBJ1-1 and V is TRBV27, with a tentative D call TRBD1 (6 bases). Germline CDR1 reads MNHEY; CDR2 reads SMNVEV (reference sequence). This CDR3 region has 17 residues. Trimming removed 1 base from V and 2 bases from J, with 17 bases in between.

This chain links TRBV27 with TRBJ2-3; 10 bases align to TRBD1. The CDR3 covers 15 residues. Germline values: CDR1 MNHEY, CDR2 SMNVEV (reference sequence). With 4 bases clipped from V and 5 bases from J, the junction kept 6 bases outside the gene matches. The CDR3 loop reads CASSSRQGARDTQYF. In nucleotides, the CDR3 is TGTGCCAGCAGTTCAAGACAGGGGGCAAGAGATACGCAGTATTTT.

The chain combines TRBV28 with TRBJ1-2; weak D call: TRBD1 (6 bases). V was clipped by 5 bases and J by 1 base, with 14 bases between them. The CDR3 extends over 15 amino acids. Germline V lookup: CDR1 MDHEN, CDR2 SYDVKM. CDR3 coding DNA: TGTGCCAGCAGTCGAGGACAGATACTTAACTATGGCTACACCTTC. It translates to CASSRGQILNYGYTF.

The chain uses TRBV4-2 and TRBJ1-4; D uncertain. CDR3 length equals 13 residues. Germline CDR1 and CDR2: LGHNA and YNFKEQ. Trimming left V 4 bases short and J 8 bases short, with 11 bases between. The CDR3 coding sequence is TGTGCCAGCAGCCCCGGTTTCCGGGAAAAACTGTTTTTT. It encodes CASSPGFREKLFF.

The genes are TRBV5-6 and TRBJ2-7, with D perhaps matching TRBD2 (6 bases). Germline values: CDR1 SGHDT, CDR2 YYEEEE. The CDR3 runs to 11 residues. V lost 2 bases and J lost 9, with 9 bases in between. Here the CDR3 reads CASSLGLRQYF. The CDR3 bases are TGTGCCAGCAGCTTAGGACTACGGCAGTACTTC.

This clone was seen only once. The chain's CDR3 is CSVGTGGLKAGELFF. Here the CDR3 DNA reads TGCAGCGTCGGGACAGGGGGCCTTAAGGCCGGGGAGCTGTTTTTT. J is TRBJ2-2 and V is TRBV29-1, with 12 bases that match TRBD1. Germline V gives CDR1 SQVTM, CDR2 ANQGSEA. The CDR3 is 15 residues long. The junction had 8 bases not matched to a gene; V was cut back by 6 bases and J by 6 bases.

The CDR3 coding sequence is TGTGCCAGCAGTTTTGGACAGACCTACAATGAGCAGTTCTTC. Its protein is CASSFGQTYNEQFF. V usage is TRBV28 and J usage is TRBJ2-1; D may be TRBD1 (6 bases). CDR1 is MDHEN and CDR2 is SYDVKM in the germline V gene. The V and J ends lost 3 bases and 2 bases respectively, with 8 bases between them. The CDR3 covers 14 residues.

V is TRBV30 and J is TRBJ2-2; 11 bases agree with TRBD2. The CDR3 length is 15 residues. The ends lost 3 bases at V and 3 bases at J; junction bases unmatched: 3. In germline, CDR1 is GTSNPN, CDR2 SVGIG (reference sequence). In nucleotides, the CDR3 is TGTGCCTGGAGAGGGACTAGCGGCTACACCGGGGAGCTGTTTTTT. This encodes CAWRGTSGYTGELFF.

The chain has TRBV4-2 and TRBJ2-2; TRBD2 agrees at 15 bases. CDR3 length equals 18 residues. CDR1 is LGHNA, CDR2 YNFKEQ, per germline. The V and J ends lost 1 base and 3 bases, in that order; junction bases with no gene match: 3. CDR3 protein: CASSQGTSGGADTGELFF. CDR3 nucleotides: TGTGCCAGCAGCCAAGGGACTAGCGGGGGGGCGGACACCGGGGAGCTGTTTTTT.

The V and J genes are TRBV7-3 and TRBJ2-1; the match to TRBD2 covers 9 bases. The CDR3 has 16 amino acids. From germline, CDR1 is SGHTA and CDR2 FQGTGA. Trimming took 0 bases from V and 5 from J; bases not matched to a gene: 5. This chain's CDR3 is CASSLTSGSYHNEQFF. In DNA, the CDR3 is TGTGCCAGCAGCTTAACTAGCGGGAGTTACCACAATGAGCAGTTCTTC.

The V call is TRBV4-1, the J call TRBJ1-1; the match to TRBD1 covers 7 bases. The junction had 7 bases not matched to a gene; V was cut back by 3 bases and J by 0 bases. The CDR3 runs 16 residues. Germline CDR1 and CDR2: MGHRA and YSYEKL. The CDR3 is CASSQIPDRVNTEAFF. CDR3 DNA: TGCGCCAGCAGCCAGATTCCCGACAGGGTGAACACTGAAGCTTTCTTT.

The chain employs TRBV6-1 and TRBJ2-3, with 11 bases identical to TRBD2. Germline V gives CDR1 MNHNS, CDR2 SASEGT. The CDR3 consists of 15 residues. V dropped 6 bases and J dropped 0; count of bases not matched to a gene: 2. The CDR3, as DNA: TGTGCCAGCAGGGCTAGCGGGAGGAGCACAGATACGCAGTATTTT. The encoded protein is CASRASGRSTDTQYF.

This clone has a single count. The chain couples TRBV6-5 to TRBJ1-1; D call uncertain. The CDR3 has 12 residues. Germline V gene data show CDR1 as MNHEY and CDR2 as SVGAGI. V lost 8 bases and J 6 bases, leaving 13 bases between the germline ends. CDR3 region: CASGSGNAEAFF. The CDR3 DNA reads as TGTGCCAGCGGGTCAGGTAACGCTGAAGCTTTCTTT.

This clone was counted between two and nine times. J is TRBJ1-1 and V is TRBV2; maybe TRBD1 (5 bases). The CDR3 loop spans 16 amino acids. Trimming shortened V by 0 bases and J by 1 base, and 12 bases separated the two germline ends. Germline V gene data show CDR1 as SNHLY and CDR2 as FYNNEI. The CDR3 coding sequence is TGTGCCAGCAGTGAAGCGCTTGGAACAGGGAACACTGAAGCTTTCTTT. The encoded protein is CASSEALGTGNTEAFF.

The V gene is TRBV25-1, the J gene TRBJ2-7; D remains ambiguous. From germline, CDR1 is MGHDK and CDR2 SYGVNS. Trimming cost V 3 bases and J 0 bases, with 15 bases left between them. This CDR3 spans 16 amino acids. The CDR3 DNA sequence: TGTGCCAGCAGTGATGCTAGGCTGGCTGGCTCCTACGAGCAGTACTTC. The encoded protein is CASSDARLAGSYEQYF.

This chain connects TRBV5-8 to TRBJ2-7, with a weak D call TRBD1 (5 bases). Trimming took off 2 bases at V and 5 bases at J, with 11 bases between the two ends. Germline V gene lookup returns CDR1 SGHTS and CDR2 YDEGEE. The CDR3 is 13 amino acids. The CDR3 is CASSFQGSDEQYF. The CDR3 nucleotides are TGTGCCAGCAGCTTTCAGGGTTCGGACGAGCAGTACTTC. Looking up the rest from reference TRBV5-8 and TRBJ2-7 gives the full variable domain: EAGVTQSPTHLIKTRGQQATLRCSPISGHTSVYWYQQALGLGLQFLLWYDEGEERNRGNFPPRFSGRQFPNYSSELNVNALELEDSALYLCASSFQGSDEQYFGPGTRLTVT.

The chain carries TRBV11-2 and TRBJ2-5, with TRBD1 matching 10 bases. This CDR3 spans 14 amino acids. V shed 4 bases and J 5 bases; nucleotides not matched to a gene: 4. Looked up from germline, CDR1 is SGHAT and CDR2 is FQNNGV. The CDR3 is CASSSTGGLETQYF. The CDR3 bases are TGTGCCAGCAGCTCGACAGGGGGCTTGGAGACCCAGTACTTC.

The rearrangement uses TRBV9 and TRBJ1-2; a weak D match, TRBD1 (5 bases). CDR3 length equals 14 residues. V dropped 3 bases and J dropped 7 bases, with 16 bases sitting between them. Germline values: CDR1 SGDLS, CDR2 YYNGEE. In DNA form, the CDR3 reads TGTGCCAGCAGCGACACCGGAGGGGTGGGTGGCTACACCTTC. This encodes CASSDTGGVGGYTF.